This T cell receptor beta chain emerged from a study of T cells in Graves' hyperthyroidism and ophthalmopathy. Study observations and caveats: Researchers report that a 13 V-J model separated ophthalmopathy from stable hyperthyroidism. Expanded thyroid clonotypes (above 0.001) were mostly also found in blood.

The CDR3 is 17 residues long. The J segment lost 7 bases and the V segment lost 4 bases, leaving 14 bases of the junction unmatched. Germline loops: CDR1 SGHRS, CDR2 YFSETQ. In the case of this clonotype: The antigen is undetermined.

Authors of the study amplified TCR beta CDR3 regions from RNA transcripts. The HTBI primer set drove a first-round RT-PCR of the TCR CDR3. TCRdb reprocessed the multiplex PCR reads via MiXCR and lists one record per CDR3 protein. The sample consists of 610,000 or so distinct CDR3 sequences, more than 45% of them appearing once. Sequencing was done on a sample of peripheral blood or thyroid tissue (not recorded which). The receptor's source is a woman between 18 and 30 years old with Graves' hyperthyroidism. This chain joins TRBV5-1 and TRBJ1-6; 7 bases match TRBD1. CDR3 DNA sequence: TGCGCCAGCAGCCCCGGGAGGGCAGGGGGGACCAATTCACCCCTCCACTTT. This translates into CASSPGRAGGTNSPLHF.